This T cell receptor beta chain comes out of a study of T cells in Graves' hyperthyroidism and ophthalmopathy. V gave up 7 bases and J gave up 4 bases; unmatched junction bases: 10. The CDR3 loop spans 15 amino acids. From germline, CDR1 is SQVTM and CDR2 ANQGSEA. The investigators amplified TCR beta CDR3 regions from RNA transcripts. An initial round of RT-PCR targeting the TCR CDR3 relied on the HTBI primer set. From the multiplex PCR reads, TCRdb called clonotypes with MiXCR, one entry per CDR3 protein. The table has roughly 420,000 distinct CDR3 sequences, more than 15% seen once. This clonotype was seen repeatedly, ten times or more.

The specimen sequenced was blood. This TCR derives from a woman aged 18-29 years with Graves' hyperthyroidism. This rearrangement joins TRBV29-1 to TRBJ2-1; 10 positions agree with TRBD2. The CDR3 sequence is CSAWGGTSDYNEQFF. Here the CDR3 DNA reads TGCAGCGCATGGGGGGGGACTAGCGATTACAATGAGCAGTTCTTC.